This T cell receptor (beta chain) was profiled in a study of blood T cell repertoires in COVID-19. Study context: Samples taken during acute and convalescent COVID-19 were collected in the United States, Italy and Spain. T cells, B-cell-depleted T cells, or PBMCs provided the cDNA or gDNA that served as material.

The authors' processing: Counts of nucleated cells, estimated from reference gene primer amplification, were obtained. Sequencing used immunoSEQ multiplex PCR; TCRdb keeps in-frame clones, though not all of them. The DNA was the basis for D and trimming; V, J and clone size are from that table. The table records 300,000 to 350,000 clones, almost 90% of them present only once. The CDR3 contains 13 residues. Germline lookup yields CDR1 SQVTM and CDR2 ANQGSEA. The V gene end was trimmed by 6 bases and the J gene end by 2 bases; junction bases not matched to a gene: 6. Specimen: peripheral blood. The clonotype was recovered from a woman between 35 and 50 years old with COVID-19, enrolled during active disease. The chain joins TRBV29-1 to TRBJ1-2, with 7 nucleotides matching TRBD1. The CDR3 here is CSVEDRPNYGYTF. CDR3 bases: TGCAGCGTGGAGGACAGGCCGAACTATGGCTACACCTTC.